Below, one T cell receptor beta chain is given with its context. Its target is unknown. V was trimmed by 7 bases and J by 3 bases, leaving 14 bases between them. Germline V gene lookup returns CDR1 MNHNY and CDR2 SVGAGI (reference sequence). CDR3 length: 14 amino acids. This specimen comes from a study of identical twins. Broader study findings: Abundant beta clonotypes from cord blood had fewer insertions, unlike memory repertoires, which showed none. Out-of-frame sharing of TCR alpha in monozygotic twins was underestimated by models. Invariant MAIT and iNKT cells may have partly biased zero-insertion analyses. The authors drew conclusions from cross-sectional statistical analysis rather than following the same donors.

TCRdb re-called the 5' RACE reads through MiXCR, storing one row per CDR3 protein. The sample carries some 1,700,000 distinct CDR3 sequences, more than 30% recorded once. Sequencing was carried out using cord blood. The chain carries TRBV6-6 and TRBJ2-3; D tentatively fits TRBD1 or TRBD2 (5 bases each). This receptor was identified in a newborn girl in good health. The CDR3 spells CASTDEGETDTQYF. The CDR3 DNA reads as TGTGCCAGCACAGACGAAGGGGAGACAGATACGCAGTATTTT.